Following are 7 T cell receptor beta chains from one sample sequenced in a study of T cells in Graves' hyperthyroidism and ophthalmopathy. TCR beta CDR3 region amplification was performed from RNA transcripts. TCR CDR3 underwent first-round RT-PCR with the HTBI primer set. TCRdb used MiXCR to reprocess the multiplex PCR reads, holding one entry per CDR3 protein. The sample includes approximately 530,000 distinct CDR3 sequences, about 20% seen only once; the top ten take 45% to 50%. Sequencing was carried out using blood. All receptors come from a man in his forties with Graves' ophthalmopathy.

A few counts support this clonotype. V is TRBV20-1 and J is TRBJ2-2; unclear D gene. Trimming shortened V by 3 bases and J by 5 bases, and 10 bases separated the two germline ends. The CDR3 loop spans 13 amino acids. Germline assignment: CDR1 DFQATT and CDR2 SNEGSKA (reference sequence). CDR3 in amino acids: CSARGFGTGELFF. The CDR3 DNA sequence: TGCAGTGCTAGGGGCTTTGGGACCGGGGAGCTGTTTTTT.

The chain couples TRBV6-4 to TRBJ1-2; D gene ambiguous. Germline lookup yields CDR1 MRHNA and CDR2 SNTAGT. V gave up 0 bases and J gave up 4 bases, with 6 bases separating them. The CDR3 runs 13 residues. The CDR3 region is CASSDSGTYGYTF. The DNA for the CDR3 is TGTGCCAGCAGTGACTCGGGTACCTATGGCTACACCTTC.

A word on this clonotype: Lacking the conserved final phenylalanine or tryptophan, this CDR3 likely reflects a read error. The chain employs TRBV27 and TRBJ2-7; 7 bases line up with TRBD2. The junction had 10 bases not matched to a gene; V was cut back by 4 bases and J by 4 bases. This CDR3 has 15 amino acids. Germline values: CDR1 MNHEY, CDR2 SMNVEV (reference sequence). CDR3 DNA: TGTGCCAGCAGTTCCTGGGGAGGGGCGGCATACGAGCAGTACTCC. Protein product: CASSSWGGAAYEQYS.

V gene TRBV24-1 combines with J gene TRBJ1-2; 10 bases are shared with TRBD1. Trimming cost V 1 base and J 8 bases; bases outside gene matches: 18. The CDR3 spans 19 residues. The germline V gene encodes CDR1 KGHDR and CDR2 SFDVKD. CDR3 residues: CATSDLFLGRDRGCCGYTF. The DNA for the CDR3 is TGTGCCACCAGTGATTTATTTTTAGGTCGGGACAGGGGTTGCTGCGGCTACACCTTC.

This clonotype was seen repeatedly, ten times or more. The V gene is TRBV6-1, the J gene TRBJ1-1, with a weak D call TRBD1 (6 bases). V lost 5 bases and J lost 6, with 13 bases in between. The germline V gene has CDR1 MNHNS and CDR2 SASEGT. There are 13 residues in the CDR3. Here the CDR3 DNA reads TGTGCCAGCAGTCGCCTAGGGGGAGCTGAAGCTTTCTTT. It translates to CASSRLGGAEAFF.

This clonotype showed up many times. The rearrangement uses TRBV28 and TRBJ2-4; perhaps TRBD2 as D (5 bases). This CDR3 is 15 amino acids long. V was trimmed by 3 bases and J by 7 bases, leaving 16 bases between them. CDR1 and CDR2 from the germline V gene are MDHEN and SYDVKM. In DNA form, the CDR3 reads TGTGCCAGCAGTTTGGGCCGACCCCCGGGGAACATTCAGTACTTC. Its translation: CASSLGRPPGNIQYF.

This clonotype was picked up one time. One base away lies a much larger clone, so this may be a sequencing read error. The rearrangement joins TRBV7-9 to TRBJ2-2, with TRBD2 matching 8 bases. The CDR3 has 15 amino acids. The germline V gene encodes CDR1 SEHNR and CDR2 FQNEAQ (reference sequence). As DNA, the CDR3 is TGTGCCAGCAGCTTCGGTAGCGGGGTCACCAGGGAGCTGTTTTTT. As protein: CASSFGSGVTRELFF.